A selection of T cell receptor beta chains follows, all from one sample in a study of blood T cell repertoires in COVID-19. Here immunoSEQ multiplex PCR was the method, and the copy in TCRdb shows in-frame clones only, minus some. Of hundreds of thousands of clones listed, 80% to 90% are singletons. Material: peripheral blood. These receptors were taken from a woman aged 40 to 55 with active or convalescent COVID-19. CDR3s include the opening cysteine and the closing phenylalanine or tryptophan. The D gene is left open where the match is weak. A clone size is listed for some rows: how often the clone was seen (once, few, many), or a class if it is expanded.

size	D	J	V	CDR3	DNA
.	.	TRBJ2-2	TRBV7-6	CASSLTRGVTGELFF	TGTGCCAGCAGCTTGACGAGAGGAGTCACCGGGGAGCTGTTTTTT
.	TRBD1	TRBJ2-2	TRBV9	CASSVGQGGTGELFF	TGTGCCAGCAGCGTTGGACAGGGGGGCACCGGGGAGCTGTTTTTT
.	.	TRBJ2-7	TRBV5-1	CASSSGSSYEQYF	TGCGCCAGCAGCTCGGGGAGCTCCTACGAGCAGTACTTC
few	.	TRBJ2-1	TRBV2	CASFWRIYEQFF	TGTGCCAGCTTCTGGAGGATCTATGAGCAGTTCTTC
.	.	TRBJ2-3	TRBV5-1	CASSLGGLPTQYF	TGCGCCAGCAGCTTGGGGGGACTGCCTACGCAGTATTTT
.	.	TRBJ1-6	TRBV5-1	CASSPRGTPNSPLHF	TGCGCCAGCAGCCCAAGGGGAACCCCTAATTCACCCCTCCACTTT
.	.	TRBJ1-6	TRBV7-2	CASSFQGNSYNSPLHF	TGTGCCAGCAGCTTTCAGGGCAACTCCTATAATTCACCCCTCCACTTT
once	TRBD1	TRBJ1-4	TRBV5-8	CASSPGQGSGRPNEKLFF	TGTGCCAGCAGCCCCGGACAGGGAAGTGGAAGACCTAATGAAAAACTGTTTTTT
once	TRBD1	TRBJ2-1	TRBV19	CASSIIETGLMGNEQFF	TGTGCCAGTAGTATAATTGAGACAGGGTTGATGGGCAATGAGCAGTTCTTC
.	.	TRBJ2-7	TRBV6-1	CASSESTGDYYEQYF	TGTGCCAGCAGTGAGTCGACAGGGGACTACTACGAGCAGTACTTC
.	.	TRBJ2-1	TRBV5-5	CASSLGVSLSDEQFF	TGTGCCAGCAGCTTGGGGGTCTCCCTAAGCGATGAGCAGTTCTTC
.	.	TRBJ2-2	TRBV30	CAWSVPLVRGELFF	TGTGCCTGGAGTGTCCCATTAGTGAGGGGGGAGCTGTTTTTT
.	TRBD1	TRBJ1-5	TRBV2	CASSGQGSHSNQPQHF	TGTGCCAGCAGTGGACAGGGCTCGCATAGCAATCAGCCCCAGCATTTT
.	.	TRBJ1-5	TRBV19	CASSIERRPQHF	TGTGCCAGTAGTATTGAGCGTCGGCCCCAGCATTTT
.	TRBD2	TRBJ2-2	TRBV7-2	CASSLPGTSGGTGELFF	TGTGCCAGCAGCTTACCCGGGACTAGCGGGGGGACCGGGGAGCTGTTTTTT
.	TRBD1	TRBJ2-1	TRBV7-7	CASSLFLGQGSYNEQFF	TGTGCTAGCAGCTTATTCCTGGGACAGGGCTCCTACAATGAGCAGTTCTTC
few	TRBD1	TRBJ1-6	TRBV7-3	CASSRFAGGEGSPLHF	TGTGCCAGCAGCCGTTTCGCAGGGGGAGAGGGTTCACCCCTCCACTTT
once	.	TRBJ2-5	TRBV14	CASSQTTKETQYF	TGTGCCAGCAGCCAAACTACGAAAGAGACCCAGTACTTC
.	TRBD1	TRBJ2-7	TRBV5-5	CASSRTGGSSYEQYF	TGTGCCAGCAGCCGTACAGGGGGGTCCTCCTACGAGCAGTACTTC
.	.	TRBJ2-7	TRBV9	CASSGDNSYEQYF	TGTGCCAGCAGCGGGGACAATTCCTACGAGCAGTACTTC
.	TRBD1	TRBJ1-2	TRBV4-3	CASSQEGQGRYGYTF	TGCGCCAGCAGCCAAGAAGGACAGGGGAGGTATGGCTACACCTTC
.	.	TRBJ1-5	TRBV30	CAWSMTGIQPQHF	TGTGCCTGGAGTATGACAGGAATACAGCCCCAGCATTTT
.	TRBD1	TRBJ2-7	TRBV6-5	CASGQQGDEQYF	TGTGCCAGCGGTCAACAGGGGGACGAGCAGTACTTC
.	.	TRBJ1-5	TRBV28	CASTGGGHYSNQPQHF	TGTGCCAGCACGGGCGGGGGGCATTATAGCAATCAGCCCCAGCATTTT
.	TRBD1	TRBJ1-6	TRBV18	CASSHSTGDNSPLHF	TGTGCCAGCTCTCATTCGACAGGGGACAATTCACCCCTCCACTTT
few	TRBD1	TRBJ1-6	TRBV15	CATSRPREQGAGSPLHF	TGTGCCACCAGCAGACCTAGGGAACAGGGGGCAGGGTCACCCCTCCACTTT
once	.	TRBJ2-3	TRBV12-3/TRBV12-4	CASSRAGDTQYF	TGTGCCAGCAGCCGGGCGGGAGATACGCAGTATTTT
few	TRBD1	TRBJ2-7	TRBV11-3	CASSLDRTGASYEQYF	TGTGCCAGCAGCTTAGATAGGACAGGGGCGTCCTACGAGCAGTACTTC
.	.	TRBJ1-2	TRBV9	CASSRLPSTDRSGYTF	TGTGCCAGCAGCCGGCTTCCCAGTACAGACCGGTCGGGCTACACCTTC
.	.	TRBJ1-5	TRBV2	CASCRGSNQPQHF	TGTGCCAGCTGCAGGGGAAGCAATCAGCCCCAGCATTTT
.	TRBD1	TRBJ1-2	TRBV10-2	CATRTGLDDYGYTF	TGCGCCACCCGGACAGGGCTCGATGACTATGGCTACACCTTC
.	.	TRBJ2-5	TRBV15	CATSRDRQAAETQYF	TGTGCCACCAGCAGAGATCGACAGGCCGCCGAGACCCAGTACTTC
.	TRBD2	TRBJ2-1	TRBV10-1	CASSERVGTSGRGHEQFF	TGCGCCAGCAGTGAACGTGTCGGGACTAGCGGGAGAGGGCATGAGCAGTTCTTC
.	TRBD1	TRBJ1-5	TRBV12-5	CASGPPRTGNNQPQHF	TGTGCTAGTGGGCCCCCCCGGACAGGGAACAATCAGCCCCAGCATTTT
.	.	TRBJ2-7	TRBV2	CASRAQAGTTYEQYF	TGTGCCAGCAGGGCCCAGGCGGGAACCACCTACGAGCAGTACTTC
.	.	TRBJ1-1	TRBV6-5	CASSYDPDRNTEAFF	TGTGCCAGCAGTTACGACCCCGACAGGAACACTGAAGCTTTCTTT
.	.	TRBJ2-1	TRBV11-3	CASSPGVEGRNTYNEQFF	TGTGCCAGCAGCCCCGGGGTGGAGGGGAGAAACACCTACAATGAGCAGTTCTTC
.	TRBD1	TRBJ1-2	TRBV24-1	CATSAPLGQGDGGYGYTF	TGTGCCACCAGTGCTCCCCTGGGACAGGGTGATGGCGGCTATGGCTACACCTTC
.	TRBD1	TRBJ2-5	TRBV24-1	CATSDPTGDSQETQYF	TGTGCCACCAGTGACCCGACAGGGGACTCGCAAGAGACCCAGTACTTC
.	TRBD1	TRBJ2-5	TRBV9	CASSMTGYQETQYF	TGTGCCAGCAGCATGACAGGGTACCAAGAGACCCAGTACTTC
.	.	TRBJ2-1	TRBV11-2	CASSLGGLYNEQFF	TGTGCCAGCAGCTTAGGAGGGCTTTACAATGAGCAGTTCTTC
.	TRBD2	TRBJ2-1	TRBV11-3	CASSSGTSVNNEQFF	TGTGCCAGCAGCAGCGGGACTAGCGTAAACAATGAGCAGTTCTTC
.	TRBD1	TRBJ1-4	TRBV9	CASSVDRGELFF	TGTGCCAGCAGCGTCGACAGGGGTGAACTGTTTTTT
.	.	TRBJ1-1	TRBV18	CASSPRGGENTEAFF	TGTGCCAGCTCACCTCGGGGGGGCGAGAACACTGAAGCTTTCTTT
.	TRBD1	TRBJ1-5	TRBV28	CASSFVGTVINQPQHF	TGTGCCAGCAGTTTCGTCGGGACAGTCATCAATCAGCCCCAGCATTTT
once	TRBD1	TRBJ1-3	TRBV7-9	CASSFLGGTGSGNTIYF	TGTGCCAGCAGCTTCCTTGGCGGGACAGGGTCCGGAAACACCATATATTTT
.	TRBD1	TRBJ1-4	TRBV4-2	CASSQGQGDEKLFF	TGTGCCAGCAGCCAAGGGCAGGGGGATGAAAAACTGTTTTTT
.	.	TRBJ2-1	TRBV7-3	CASSFGGHYNEQFF	TGTGCCAGCAGCTTCGGGGGGCACTACAATGAGCAGTTCTTC
.	TRBD1	TRBJ1-5	TRBV6-4	CASRTGTASNQPQHF	TGTGCCAGCAGGACCGGGACAGCTAGCAATCAGCCCCAGCATTTT
.	.	TRBJ2-5	TRBV27	CASSWAYREETQYF	TGTGCCAGCAGTTGGGCCTACAGGGAAGAGACCCAGTACTTC
.	.	TRBJ1-3	TRBV15	CATSRDQNSGNTIYF	TGTGCCACCAGCAGAGATCAGAACTCTGGAAACACCATATATTTT
.	.	TRBJ1-6	TRBV7-9	CASTRLGADSPLHF	TGTGCCAGCACCAGACTGGGGGCGGATTCACCCCTCCACTTT
.	.	TRBJ2-1	TRBV19	CASSIYGSLYNEQFF	TGTGCCAGTAGTATCTACGGGAGTCTATACAATGAGCAGTTCTTC
.	.	TRBJ1-1	TRBV19	CASSILRAAEEGAFF	TGTGCCAGTAGTATCCTCCGGGCCGCCGAGGAGGGAGCTTTCTTT
.	.	TRBJ2-7	TRBV5-1	CASSLVADYEQYF	TGCGCCAGCAGCTTGGTGGCGGACTACGAGCAGTACTTC
once	TRBD2	TRBJ2-1	TRBV7-3	CASSLYPTAGVYYNEQFF	TGTGCCAGCAGCTTATACCCCACGGCGGGGGTTTATTACAATGAGCAGTTCTTC
.	.	TRBJ2-5	TRBV6-5	CATLGAGQETQYF	TGTGCCACCTTGGGGGCAGGGCAAGAGACCCAGTACTTC